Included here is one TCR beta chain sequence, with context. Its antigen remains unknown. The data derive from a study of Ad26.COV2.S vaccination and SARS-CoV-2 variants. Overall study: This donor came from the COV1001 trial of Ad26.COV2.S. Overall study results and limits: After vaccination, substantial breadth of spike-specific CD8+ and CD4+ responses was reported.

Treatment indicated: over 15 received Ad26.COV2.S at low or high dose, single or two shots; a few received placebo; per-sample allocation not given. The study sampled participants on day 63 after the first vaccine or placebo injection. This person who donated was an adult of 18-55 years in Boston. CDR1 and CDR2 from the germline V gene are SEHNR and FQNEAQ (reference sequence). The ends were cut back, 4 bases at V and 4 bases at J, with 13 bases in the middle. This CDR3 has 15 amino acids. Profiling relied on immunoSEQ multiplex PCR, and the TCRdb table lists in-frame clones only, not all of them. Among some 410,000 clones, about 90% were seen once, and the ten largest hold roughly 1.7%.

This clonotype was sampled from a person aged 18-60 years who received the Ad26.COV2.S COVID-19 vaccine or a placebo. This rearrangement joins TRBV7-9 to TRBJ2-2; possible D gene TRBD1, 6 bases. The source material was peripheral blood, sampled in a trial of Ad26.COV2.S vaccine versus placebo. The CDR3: CASSSDRRRTGELFF. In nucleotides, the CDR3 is TGTGCCAGCAGCTCCGACAGGCGCCGCACCGGGGAGCTGTTTTTT.